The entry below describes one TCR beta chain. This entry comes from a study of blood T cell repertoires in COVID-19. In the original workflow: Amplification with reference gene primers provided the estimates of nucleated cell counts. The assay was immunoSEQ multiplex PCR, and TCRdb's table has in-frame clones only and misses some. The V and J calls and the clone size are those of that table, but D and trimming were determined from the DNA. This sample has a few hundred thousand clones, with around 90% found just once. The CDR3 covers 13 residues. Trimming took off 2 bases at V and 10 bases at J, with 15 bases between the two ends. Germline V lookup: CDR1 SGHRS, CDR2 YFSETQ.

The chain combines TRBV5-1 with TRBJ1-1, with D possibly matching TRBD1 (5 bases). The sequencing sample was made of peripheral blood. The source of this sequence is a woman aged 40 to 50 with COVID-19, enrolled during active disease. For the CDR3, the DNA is TGCGCCAGCAGCTTTAGTCAGGGAGGATCAGCTTTCTTT. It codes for CASSFSQGGSAFF.